What follows are 13 T cell receptor beta chains derived from one specimen sequenced in a study of CD8 T cells in ankylosing spondylitis. TCRdb re-analysed the 5' RACE reads in MiXCR, keeping a single row per CDR3 protein. The sample holds approximately 25,000 distinct CDR3 sequences, 7.9% seen once. Sequenced material: blood. The receptors come from a male donor with ankylosing spondylitis or in good health (not recorded which).

This clonotype was found a few times. This sequence joins TRBV28 and TRBJ2-5, with 9 bases fitting TRBD2. The CDR3 length is 16 residues. Germline assignment: CDR1 MDHEN and CDR2 SYDVKM. J was trimmed by 4 bases and V by 2 bases; bases with no gene match: 8. The CDR3 DNA is TGTGCCAGCAGTTTACGCGGGAGGGCCGGTCGAGAGACCCAGTACTTC. Its translation is CASSLRGRAGRETQYF.

This clonotype was counted a few times. The V gene is TRBV29-1, the J gene TRBJ2-7; a weak D match, TRBD1 (5 bases). The germline CDR1 and CDR2 sequences are SQVTM and ANQGSEA. Trimming left V 4 bases short and J 3 bases short, with 7 bases between. The CDR3 is 11 amino acids. The CDR3 sequence: CSVAQGYEQYV. The CDR3 DNA sequence: TGCAGCGTTGCTCAGGGCTACGAGCAGTACGTC.

This clonotype appeared many times. V is TRBV27 and J is TRBJ2-5, with D possibly matching TRBD2 (6 bases). Germline CDR1 reads MNHEY; CDR2 reads SMNVEV (reference sequence). This CDR3 spans 15 amino acids. Trimming pared 6 bases from V and 10 bases from J, leaving 24 bases between. In DNA form, the CDR3 reads TGTGCCAGCAGCTACAAGTACGCGGGGATATGGGGCCAGTACTTC. Residues: CASSYKYAGIWGQYF.

V and J are TRBV14 and TRBJ2-2; D unresolved. V was pared by 0 bases and J by 6 bases, with 8 bases between. Per the germline V gene, CDR1 is SGHDN and CDR2 is FVKESK. This CDR3 is 14 amino acids long. The CDR3 protein is CASSQEWGPGELFF. The CDR3 region has the DNA TGTGCCAGCAGCCAAGAATGGGGTCCCGGGGAGCTGTTTTTT.

This clonotype occurred a few times. The chain recombines TRBV7-2 with TRBJ2-2, with D perhaps TRBD2 (5 bases). V was trimmed by 3 bases and J by 4 bases, leaving 9 bases between them. The CDR3 consists of 14 residues. Per germline, CDR1 SGHTA and CDR2 FQGNSA. The CDR3 loop reads CASSFVGSTGELFF. CDR3 coding DNA: TGTGCCAGCAGCTTCGTTGGGAGCACCGGGGAGCTGTTTTTT.

The V call is TRBV5-1, the J call TRBJ2-2; maybe TRBD2 (5 bases). Germline CDR1 is SGHRS and CDR2 is YFSETQ. V lost 5 bases and J lost 2, with 13 bases in between. This CDR3 has 15 residues. Here the CDR3 DNA reads TGCGCCAGCAGGTCAGCGGTTGATAACACCGGGGAGCTGTTTTTT. Amino acids: CASRSAVDNTGELFF.

At least ten counts were recorded for this clonotype. The genes are TRBV7-2 and TRBJ2-2, with 7 bases fitting TRBD1. The CDR3 spans 15 residues. V was pared by 5 bases and J by 1 base, with 4 bases of the junction left unmatched. Germline CDR1 is SGHTA and CDR2 is FQGNSA. CDR3 loop: CASSKGGLNTGELFF. The CDR3 DNA follows: TGTGCCAGCAGCAAAGGGGGCTTGAACACCGGGGAGCTGTTTTTT.

The sample holds a few counts of this clonotype. The CDR3 spells CASSRSQGVQETQYF. CDR3 sequence (DNA): TGTGCCAGCAGCCGAAGCCAGGGGGTCCAAGAGACCCAGTACTTC. V is TRBV5-5 and J is TRBJ2-5, with 7 bases fitting TRBD1. The J segment lost 1 base and the V segment lost 4 bases, leaving 7 bases of the junction unmatched. The CDR3 has 15 residues. CDR1 is SGHKS and CDR2 is YYEKEE in the germline V gene (reference sequence). Based on the CDR3 plus reference TRBV5-5 and TRBJ2-5, the full variable domain is DAGVTQSPTHLIKTRGQQVTLRCSPISGHKSVSWYQQVLGQGPQFIFQYYEKEERGRGNFPDRFSARQFPNYSSELNVNALLLGDSALYLCASSRSQGVQETQYFGPGTRLLVL.

V and J are TRBV4-3 and TRBJ2-2; 11 nucleotides match TRBD2. CDR3 length: 16 residues. Germline CDR1 LGHNA, CDR2 YSLEER. With V trimmed by 2 bases and J by 1 base, 0 bases remained unmatched. CDR3 nucleotides: TGCGCCAGCAGCCAAACTAGCGGGGGGAACACCGGGGAGCTGTTTTTT. It specifies CASSQTSGGNTGELFF.

The J gene is TRBJ2-3, the V gene TRBV25-1; TRBD2 agrees at 9 bases. Germline loops: CDR1 MGHDK, CDR2 SYGVNS. The V and J ends lost 2 bases and 2 bases, in that order; junction bases with no gene match: 8. This CDR3 is built from 17 residues. CDR3 amino acids: CASSEGSTSGPTDTQYF. In DNA form, the CDR3 reads TGTGCCAGCAGTGAAGGGTCGACTAGCGGCCCCACAGATACGCAGTATTTT.

This clonotype was observed a handful of times. The chain employs TRBV20-1 and TRBJ1-1; D not resolved. Germline CDR1 and CDR2: DFQATT and SNEGSKA (reference sequence). CDR3 length: 12 amino acids. This CDR3 is CILVRWDTEAFF. Here the CDR3 DNA reads TGCATTTTAGTTCGTTGGGACACTGAAGCTTTCTTT.

This clonotype has only a few counts. V usage is TRBV20-1 and J usage is TRBJ2-7; D is possibly TRBD1 (6 bases). V dropped 2 bases and J dropped 5 bases, with 10 bases sitting between them. The CDR3 is made up of 12 amino acids. The germline gives CDR1 DFQATT, CDR2 SNEGSKA (reference sequence). The CDR3 coding sequence is TGCAGTGCTAGAAAACAGGGCCACGAGCAGTACTTC. Encoded protein: CSARKQGHEQYF.

This clonotype was seen only a few times. The chain is built from TRBV27 and TRBJ1-1, with D maybe TRBD1 (5 bases). Trimming took off 1 base at V and 5 bases at J, with 8 bases between the two ends. Germline V gene sequence: CDR1 MNHEY, CDR2 SMNVEV (reference sequence). This CDR3 region has 13 residues. CDR3 region: CASSLFQGTEAFF. CDR3 DNA: TGTGCCAGCAGTTTATTCCAGGGAACTGAAGCTTTCTTT.